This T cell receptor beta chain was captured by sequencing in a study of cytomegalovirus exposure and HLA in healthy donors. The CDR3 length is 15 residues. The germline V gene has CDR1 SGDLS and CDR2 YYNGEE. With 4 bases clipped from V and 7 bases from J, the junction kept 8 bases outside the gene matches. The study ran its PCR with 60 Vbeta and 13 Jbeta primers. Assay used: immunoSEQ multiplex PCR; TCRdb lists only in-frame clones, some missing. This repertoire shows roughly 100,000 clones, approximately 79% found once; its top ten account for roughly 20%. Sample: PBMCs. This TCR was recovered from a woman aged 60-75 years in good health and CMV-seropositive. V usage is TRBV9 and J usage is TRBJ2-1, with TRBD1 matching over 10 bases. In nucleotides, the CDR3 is TGTGCCAGCAGCACCCGACAGGGGGCTGAGAATGAGCAGTTCTTC. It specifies CASSTRQGAENEQFF.